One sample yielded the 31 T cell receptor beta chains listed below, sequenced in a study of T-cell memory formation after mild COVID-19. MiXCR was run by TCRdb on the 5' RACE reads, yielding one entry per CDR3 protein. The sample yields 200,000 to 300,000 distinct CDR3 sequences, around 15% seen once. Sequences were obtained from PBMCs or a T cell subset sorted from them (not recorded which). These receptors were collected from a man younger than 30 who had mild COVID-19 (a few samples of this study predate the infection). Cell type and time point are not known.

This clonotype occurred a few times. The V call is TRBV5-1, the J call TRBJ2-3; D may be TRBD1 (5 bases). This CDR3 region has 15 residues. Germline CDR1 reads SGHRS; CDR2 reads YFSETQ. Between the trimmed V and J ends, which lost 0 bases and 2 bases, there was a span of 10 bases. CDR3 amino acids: CASSLEAGITDTQYF. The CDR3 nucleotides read TGCGCCAGCAGCTTGGAGGCAGGGATCACAGATACGCAGTATTTT.

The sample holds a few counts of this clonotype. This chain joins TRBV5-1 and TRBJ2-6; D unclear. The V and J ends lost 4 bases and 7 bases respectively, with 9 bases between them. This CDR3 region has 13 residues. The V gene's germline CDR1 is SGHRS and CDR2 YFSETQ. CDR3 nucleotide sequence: TGCGCCAGCAGCCCCCAGGCTGCCAACGTCCTGACTTTC. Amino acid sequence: CASSPQAANVLTF. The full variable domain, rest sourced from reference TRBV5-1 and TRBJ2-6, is KAGVTQTPRYLIKTRGQQVTLSCSPISGHRSVSWYQQTPGQGLQFLFEYFSETQRNKGNFPGRFSGRQFSNSRSEMNVSTLELGDSALYLCASSPQAANVLTFGAGSRLTVL.

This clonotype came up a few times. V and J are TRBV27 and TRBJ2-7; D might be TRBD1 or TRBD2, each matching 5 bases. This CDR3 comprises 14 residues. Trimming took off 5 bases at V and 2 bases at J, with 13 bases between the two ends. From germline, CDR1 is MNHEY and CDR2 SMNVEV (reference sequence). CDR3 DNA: TGTGCCAGCAGTCGTCGGGGCAGAGCCTACGAGCAGTACTTC. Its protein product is CASSRRGRAYEQYF.

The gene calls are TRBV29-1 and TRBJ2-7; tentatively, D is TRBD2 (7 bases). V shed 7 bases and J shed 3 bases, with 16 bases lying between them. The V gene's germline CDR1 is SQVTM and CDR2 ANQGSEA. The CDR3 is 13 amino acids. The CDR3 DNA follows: TGCAGCGCCCAAGGGGGGGCGGGCTACGAGCAGTACTTC. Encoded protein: CSAQGGAGYEQYF.

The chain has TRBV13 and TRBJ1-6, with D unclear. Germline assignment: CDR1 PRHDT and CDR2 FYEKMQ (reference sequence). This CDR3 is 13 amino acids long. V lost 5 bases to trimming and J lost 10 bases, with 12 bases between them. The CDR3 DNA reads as TGTGCCAGCAGCGCAACACGAAAGTCACCCCTCCACTTT. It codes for CASSATRKSPLHF.

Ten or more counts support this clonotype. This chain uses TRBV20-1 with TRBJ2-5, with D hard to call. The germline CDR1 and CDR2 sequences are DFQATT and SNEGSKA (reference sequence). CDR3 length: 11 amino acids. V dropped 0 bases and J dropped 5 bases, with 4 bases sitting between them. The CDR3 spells CSARDYETQYF. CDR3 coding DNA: TGCAGTGCTAGAGATTATGAGACCCAGTACTTC.

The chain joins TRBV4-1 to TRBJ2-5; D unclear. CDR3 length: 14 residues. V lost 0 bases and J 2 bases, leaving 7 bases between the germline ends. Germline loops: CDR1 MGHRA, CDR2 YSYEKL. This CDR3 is CASSQEARQETQYF. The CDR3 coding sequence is TGCGCCAGCAGCCAAGAGGCAAGGCAAGAGACCCAGTACTTC.

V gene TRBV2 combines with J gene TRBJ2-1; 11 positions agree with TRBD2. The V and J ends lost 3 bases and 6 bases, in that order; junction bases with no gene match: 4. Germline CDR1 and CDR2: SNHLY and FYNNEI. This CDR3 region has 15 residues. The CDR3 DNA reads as TGTGCCAGCAGTGATCGAGGACTAGCGGGCAATGAGCAGTTCTTC. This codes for CASSDRGLAGNEQFF.

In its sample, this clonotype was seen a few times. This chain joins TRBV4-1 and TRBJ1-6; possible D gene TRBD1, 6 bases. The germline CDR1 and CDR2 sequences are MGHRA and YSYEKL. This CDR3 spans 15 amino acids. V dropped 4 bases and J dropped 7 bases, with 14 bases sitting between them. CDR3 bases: TGCGCCAGCAGCCGAGCAAGAACAGGGAATTCACCCCTCCACTTT. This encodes CASSRARTGNSPLHF.

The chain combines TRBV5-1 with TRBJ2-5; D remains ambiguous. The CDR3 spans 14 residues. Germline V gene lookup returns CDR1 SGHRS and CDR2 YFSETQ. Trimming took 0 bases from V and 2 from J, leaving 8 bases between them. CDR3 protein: CASSLVRWQETQYF. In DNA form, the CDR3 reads TGCGCCAGCAGCTTGGTTCGGTGGCAAGAGACCCAGTACTTC.

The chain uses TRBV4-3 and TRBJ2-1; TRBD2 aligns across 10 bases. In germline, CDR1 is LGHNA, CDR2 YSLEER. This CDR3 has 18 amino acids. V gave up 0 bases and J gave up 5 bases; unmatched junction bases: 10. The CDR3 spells CASSQDLSGGAPHNEQFF. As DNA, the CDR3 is TGCGCCAGCAGCCAAGATCTAAGCGGGGGGGCCCCCCACAATGAGCAGTTCTTC.

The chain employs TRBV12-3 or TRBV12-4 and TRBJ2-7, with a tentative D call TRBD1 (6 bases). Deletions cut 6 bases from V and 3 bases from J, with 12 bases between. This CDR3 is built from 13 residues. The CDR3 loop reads CASSPGQVYEQYV. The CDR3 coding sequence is TGTGCCAGCAGCCCGGGACAAGTCTACGAGCAGTACGTC.

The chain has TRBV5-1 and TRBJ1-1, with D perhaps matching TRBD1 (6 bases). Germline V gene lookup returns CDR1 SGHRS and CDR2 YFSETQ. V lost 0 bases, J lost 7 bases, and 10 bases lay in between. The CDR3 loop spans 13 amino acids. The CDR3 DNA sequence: TGCGCCAGCAGCTTGGAGGGGGGGATTGAAGCTTTCTTT. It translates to CASSLEGGIEAFF. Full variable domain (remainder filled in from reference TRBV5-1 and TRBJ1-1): KAGVTQTPRYLIKTRGQQVTLSCSPISGHRSVSWYQQTPGQGLQFLFEYFSETQRNKGNFPGRFSGRQFSNSRSEMNVSTLELGDSALYLCASSLEGGIEAFFGQGTRLTVV.

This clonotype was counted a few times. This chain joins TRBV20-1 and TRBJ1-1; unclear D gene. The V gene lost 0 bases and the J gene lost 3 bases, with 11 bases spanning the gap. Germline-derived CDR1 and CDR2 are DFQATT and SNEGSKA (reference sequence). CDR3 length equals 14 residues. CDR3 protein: CSARDSGPYTEAFF. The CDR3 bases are TGCAGTGCTAGAGATAGTGGGCCCTACACTGAAGCTTTCTTT.

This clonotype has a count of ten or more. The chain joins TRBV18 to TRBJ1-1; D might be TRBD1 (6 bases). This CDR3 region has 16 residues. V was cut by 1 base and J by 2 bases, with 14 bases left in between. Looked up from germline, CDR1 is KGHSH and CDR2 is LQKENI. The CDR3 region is CASSPQTGLGNTEAFF. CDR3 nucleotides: TGTGCCAGCTCACCACAAACAGGGCTGGGTAACACTGAAGCTTTCTTT.

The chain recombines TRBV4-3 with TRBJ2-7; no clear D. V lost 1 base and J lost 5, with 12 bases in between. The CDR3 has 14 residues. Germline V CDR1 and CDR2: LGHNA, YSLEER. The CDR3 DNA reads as TGCGCCAGCAGCCAAGGAGAGGCGGCCCACGAGCAGTACTTC. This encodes CASSQGEAAHEQYF.

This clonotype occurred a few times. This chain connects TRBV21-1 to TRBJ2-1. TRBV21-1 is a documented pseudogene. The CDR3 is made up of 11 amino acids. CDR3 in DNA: TGTGCCAGCAGCAAAGCGCGGGAGCAGTTCTTC. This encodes CASSKAREQFF.

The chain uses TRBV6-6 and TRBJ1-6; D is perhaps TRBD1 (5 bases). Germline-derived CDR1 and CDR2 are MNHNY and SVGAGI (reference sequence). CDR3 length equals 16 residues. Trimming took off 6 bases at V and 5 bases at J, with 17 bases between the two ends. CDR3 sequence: CASRESRGSDNSPLHF. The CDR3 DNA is TGTGCCAGCAGGGAGAGCCGGGGCTCGGATAATTCACCCCTCCACTTT.

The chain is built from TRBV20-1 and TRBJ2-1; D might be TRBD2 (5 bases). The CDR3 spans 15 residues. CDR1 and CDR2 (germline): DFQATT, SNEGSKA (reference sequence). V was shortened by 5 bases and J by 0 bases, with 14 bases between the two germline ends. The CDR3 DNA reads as TGCAGTGCTTCTAGGACTCATAGCTCCTACAATGAGCAGTTCTTC. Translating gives CSASRTHSSYNEQFF.

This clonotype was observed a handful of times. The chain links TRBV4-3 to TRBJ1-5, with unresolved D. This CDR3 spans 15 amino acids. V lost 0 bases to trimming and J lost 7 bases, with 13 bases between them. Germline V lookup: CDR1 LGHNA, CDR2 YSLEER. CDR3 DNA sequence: TGCGCCAGCAGCCAAGACGTCGGGAGGGAACAGCCCCAGCATTTT. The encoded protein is CASSQDVGREQPQHF.

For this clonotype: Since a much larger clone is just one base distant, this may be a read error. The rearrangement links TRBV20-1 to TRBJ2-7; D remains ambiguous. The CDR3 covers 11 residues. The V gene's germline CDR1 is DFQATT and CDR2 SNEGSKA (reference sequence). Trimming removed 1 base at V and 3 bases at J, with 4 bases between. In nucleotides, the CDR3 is TGCAGTGCTAGAGCGGGCTACGAGCAGTACGTC. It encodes CSARAGYEQYV.

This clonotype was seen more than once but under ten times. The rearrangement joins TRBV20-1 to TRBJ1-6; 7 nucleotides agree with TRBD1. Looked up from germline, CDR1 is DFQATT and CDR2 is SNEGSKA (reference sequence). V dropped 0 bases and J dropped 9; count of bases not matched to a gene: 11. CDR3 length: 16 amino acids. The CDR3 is CSARDLLQGGASPLHF. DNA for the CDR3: TGCAGTGCTAGAGATCTGCTTCAGGGGGGAGCTTCACCCCTCCACTTT.

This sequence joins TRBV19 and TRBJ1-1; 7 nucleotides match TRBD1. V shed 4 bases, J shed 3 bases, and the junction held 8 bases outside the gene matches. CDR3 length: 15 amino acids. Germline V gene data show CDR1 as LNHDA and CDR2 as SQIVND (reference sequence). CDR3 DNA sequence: TGTGCCAGTAGTAATGAAGGGGGCCGGGACACTGAAGCTTTCTTT. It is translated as CASSNEGGRDTEAFF.

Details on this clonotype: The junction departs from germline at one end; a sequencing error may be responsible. The CDR3 nucleotides are TGTGCCAGCAGCCAGGGAACAGGGGCGTCCTACAATGATCAGTTCTTC. Translated: CASSQGTGASYNDQFF. The genes are TRBV4-2 and TRBJ2-1, with 7 bases matching TRBD1. The V gene's germline CDR1 is LGHNA and CDR2 YNFKEQ. This CDR3 contains 16 residues.

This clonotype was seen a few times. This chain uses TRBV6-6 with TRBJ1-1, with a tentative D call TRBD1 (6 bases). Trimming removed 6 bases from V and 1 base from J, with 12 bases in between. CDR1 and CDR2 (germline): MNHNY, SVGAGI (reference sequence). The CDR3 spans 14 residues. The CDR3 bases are TGTGCCAGCAGACTGTGGACAGCGAACACTGAAGCTTTCTTT. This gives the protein CASRLWTANTEAFF.

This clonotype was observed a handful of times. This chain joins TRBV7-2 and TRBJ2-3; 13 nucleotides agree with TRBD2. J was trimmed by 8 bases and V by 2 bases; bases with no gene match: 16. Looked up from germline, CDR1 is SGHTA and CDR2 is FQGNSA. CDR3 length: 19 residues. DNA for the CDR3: TGTGCCAGCAGCTTAAACCCCCCACTAGCGGGGGGGAAAGAGGGTACGCAGTATTTT. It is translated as CASSLNPPLAGGKEGTQYF.

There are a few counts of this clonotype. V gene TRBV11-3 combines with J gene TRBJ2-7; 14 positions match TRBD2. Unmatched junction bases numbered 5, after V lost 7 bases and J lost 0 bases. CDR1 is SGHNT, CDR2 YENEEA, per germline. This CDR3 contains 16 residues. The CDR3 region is CASTRTSGGCSYEQYV. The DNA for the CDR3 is TGTGCCAGCACACGGACTAGCGGGGGGTGCTCCTACGAGCAGTACGTC.

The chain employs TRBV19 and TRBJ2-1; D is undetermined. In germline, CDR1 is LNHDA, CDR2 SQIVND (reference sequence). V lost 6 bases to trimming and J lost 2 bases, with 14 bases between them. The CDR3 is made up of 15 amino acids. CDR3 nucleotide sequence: TGTGCCAGTAGACCGTACAGAGCCACCTACAATGAGCAGTTCTTC. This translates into CASRPYRATYNEQFF.

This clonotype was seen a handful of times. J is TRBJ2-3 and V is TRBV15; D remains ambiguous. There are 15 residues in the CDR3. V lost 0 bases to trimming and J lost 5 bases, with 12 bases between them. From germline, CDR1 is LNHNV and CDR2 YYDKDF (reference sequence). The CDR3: CATSRDKGLLDTQYF. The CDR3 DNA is TGTGCCACCAGCAGAGATAAGGGCCTACTAGATACGCAGTATTTT.

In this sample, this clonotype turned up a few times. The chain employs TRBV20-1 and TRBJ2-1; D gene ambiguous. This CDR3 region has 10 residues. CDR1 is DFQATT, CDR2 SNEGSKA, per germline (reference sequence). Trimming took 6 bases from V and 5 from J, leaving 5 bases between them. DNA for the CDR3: TGCAGTGCCGTCAACAATGAGCAGTTCTTC. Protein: CSAVNNEQFF.

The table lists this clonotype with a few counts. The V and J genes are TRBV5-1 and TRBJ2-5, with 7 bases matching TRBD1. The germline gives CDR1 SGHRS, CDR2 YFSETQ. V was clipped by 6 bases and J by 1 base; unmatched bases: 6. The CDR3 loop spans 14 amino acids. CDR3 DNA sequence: TGCGCCAGCACCCAGGGGGACAGCCAAGAGACCCAGTACTTC. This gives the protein CASTQGDSQETQYF.